This T cell receptor (beta chain) was found in a study of cytomegalovirus exposure and HLA in healthy donors. About the research overall: Out of 350 to 400 genotyped donors, 81% belonged to the Caucasian-associated ancestry cluster.

The study, taken as a whole, reports: Certain sequence variants were highly shared and formed a cluster, and this cluster was likely a sequencing artifact.

Regarding this clone: The antigen is unknown.

The CDR3 contains 16 residues. Trimming cost V 4 bases and J 1 base, with 17 bases left between them. Germline CDR1 MNHEY, CDR2 SMNVEV (reference sequence). PCR used 60 Vbeta primers and 13 Jbeta primers. Sequencing was performed with immunoSEQ multiplex PCR; in TCRdb, only in-frame clones are kept and a portion is missing. The sample gives about 160,000 clones, approximately 80% of which show up once; 7% is in the top ten. The V call is TRBV27, the J call TRBJ2-7, with a tentative D call TRBD2 (6 bases). The specimen sequenced was PBMCs. This receptor was obtained from a woman aged 25-40 years in good health and CMV-seropositive. CDR3 nucleotides: TGTGCCAGCAGTTCGTCAGCCGGGGGAGTTTCCTACGAGCAGTACTTC. Its protein is CASSSSAGGVSYEQYF.